This TCR beta chain was found in a study of cytomegalovirus exposure and HLA in healthy donors. Whereas donors were nominally healthy upon sampling, unrecorded immune exposures were probable. The PCR had 60 Vbeta and 13 Jbeta primers. TCRdb keeps only in-frame clones here, not all; method: immunoSEQ multiplex PCR. The repertoire has 130,000 or so clones, around 75% of them found once; the top ten carry 2.9%. A single count supports this clone. This CDR3 contains 15 residues. Deletions cut 2 bases from V and 1 base from J, with 12 bases between. Germline V gives CDR1 SGHRS, CDR2 YFSETQ. The chain recombines TRBV5-1 with TRBJ2-5, with unresolved D. Sequencing was performed on PBMCs. The TCR was taken from a woman between 40 and 55 years old in good health and CMV-seropositive. The CDR3 region is CASSFPRGPQETQYF. For the CDR3, the DNA is TGCGCCAGCAGCTTCCCCCGCGGCCCCCAAGAGACCCAGTACTTC. Filled out from reference TRBV5-1 and TRBJ2-5, the complete variable domain reads KAGVTQTPRYLIKTRGQQVTLSCSPISGHRSVSWYQQTPGQGLQFLFEYFSETQRNKGNFPGRFSGRQFSNSRSEMNVSTLELGDSALYLCASSFPRGPQETQYFGPGTRLLVL.